A single TCR beta chain is shown here with its context. The antigen is not known. The data are from a study of T cell responses to AZD1222 COVID-19 vaccine. Using immunoSEQ multiplex PCR, the repertoire was profiled, and TCRdb retains in-frame clones only, with some absent. The profile shows about 140,000 clones, more than 75% of them singletons. The germline V gene encodes CDR1 GTSNPN and CDR2 SVGIG (reference sequence). Trimming at V came to 5 bases and at J to 1 base, leaving 14 bases not matched to a gene. The CDR3 runs to 18 residues. Overall study findings and caveats: Regions 160-218 and 743-854 held dominance among vaccine-associated CD4 TCRs, which spanned spike. Baseline antibody screening turned up just a handful of seropositive AZD1222 recipients. Among the donors, most were white British and more were female, and clonal diversity was possibly underestimated.

The source of this sequence is an adult in good health. The sample in question was peripheral blood, obtained on day 0 of AZD1222 vaccination. The gene calls are TRBV30 and TRBJ1-6, with 7 nucleotides matching TRBD1. The DNA of the CDR3 is TGTGCCTGGGGACATCAGGGGGGTTTGGAGTCCTATAATTCACCCCTCCACTTT. Its translation is CAWGHQGGLESYNSPLHF.